The present entry profiles one T cell receptor beta chain with its context. This entry is derived from a study of cytomegalovirus exposure and HLA in healthy donors. Some clones are missing from TCRdb's copy, which holds only in-frame ones; the method was immunoSEQ multiplex PCR. The profile shows about 160,000 clones, 91% of them singletons. The CDR3 has 14 amino acids. The ends were cut back, 4 bases at V and 3 bases at J, with 13 bases in the middle. The germline V gene has CDR1 MNHEY and CDR2 SMNVEV (reference sequence). The sequence was collected from a woman aged 18 to 35 in good health and CMV-seropositive. The chain has TRBV27 and TRBJ2-7; possibly TRBD1 for D (5 bases). The sample taken for sequencing was PBMCs. CDR3 region: CASSSDNRFYEQYF. The CDR3, as DNA: TGTGCCAGCAGTTCGGACAATCGCTTCTACGAGCAGTACTTC.